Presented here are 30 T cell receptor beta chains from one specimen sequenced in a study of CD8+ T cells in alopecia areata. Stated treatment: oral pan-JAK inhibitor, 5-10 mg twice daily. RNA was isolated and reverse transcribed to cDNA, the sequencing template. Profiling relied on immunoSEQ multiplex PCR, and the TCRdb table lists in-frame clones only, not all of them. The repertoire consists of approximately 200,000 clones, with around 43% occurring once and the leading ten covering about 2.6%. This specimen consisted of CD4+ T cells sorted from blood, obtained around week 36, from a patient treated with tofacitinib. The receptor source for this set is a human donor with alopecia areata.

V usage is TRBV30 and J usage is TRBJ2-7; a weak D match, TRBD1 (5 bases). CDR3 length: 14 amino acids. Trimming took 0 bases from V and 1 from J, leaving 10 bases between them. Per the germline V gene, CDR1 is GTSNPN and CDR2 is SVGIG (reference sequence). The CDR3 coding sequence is TGTGCCTGGAGTGTTTTATCAGGGTCCTACGAGCAGTACTTC. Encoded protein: CAWSVLSGSYEQYF.

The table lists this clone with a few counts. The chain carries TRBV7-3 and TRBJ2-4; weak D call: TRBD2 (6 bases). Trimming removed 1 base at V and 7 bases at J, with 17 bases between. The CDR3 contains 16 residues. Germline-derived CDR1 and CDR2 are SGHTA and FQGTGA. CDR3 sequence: CASSLKVRGTGNIQYF. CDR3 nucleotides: TGTGCCAGCAGCTTAAAAGTGCGGGGAACGGGGAACATTCAGTACTTC.

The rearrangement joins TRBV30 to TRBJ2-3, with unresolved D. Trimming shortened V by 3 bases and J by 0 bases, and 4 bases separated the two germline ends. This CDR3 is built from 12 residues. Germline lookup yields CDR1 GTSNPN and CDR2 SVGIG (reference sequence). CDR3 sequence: CAWRGSTDTQYF. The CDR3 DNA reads TGTGCCTGGAGGGGAAGCACAGATACGCAGTATTTT.

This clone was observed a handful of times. DNA of the CDR3: TGTGCCAGTAGTCCCCGCCGGAGCTCCTACAATGAGCAGTTCTTC. It codes for CASSPRRSSYNEQFF. The rearrangement joins TRBV19 to TRBJ2-1; D gene ambiguous. The CDR3 is 15 residues long. Per the germline V gene, CDR1 is LNHDA and CDR2 is SQIVND (reference sequence). The ends were cut back, 5 bases at V and 0 bases at J, with 11 bases in the middle. Together with reference TRBV19 and TRBJ2-1, the CDR3 gives the full variable domain: DGGITQSPKYLFRKEGQNVTLSCEQNLNHDAMYWYRQDPGQGLRLIYYSQIVNDFQKGDIAEGYSVSREKKESFPLTVTSAQKNPTAFYLCASSPRRSSYNEQFFGPGTRLTVL.

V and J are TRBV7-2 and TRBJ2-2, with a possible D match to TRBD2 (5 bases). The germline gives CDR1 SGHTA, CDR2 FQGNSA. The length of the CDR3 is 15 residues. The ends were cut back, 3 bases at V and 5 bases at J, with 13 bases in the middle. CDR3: CASSFQAAPTGELFF. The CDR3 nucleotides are TGTGCCAGCAGCTTTCAAGCGGCCCCGACCGGGGAGCTGTTTTTT. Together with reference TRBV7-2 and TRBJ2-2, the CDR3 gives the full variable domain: GAGVSQSPSNKVTEKGKDVELRCDPISGHTALYWYRQSLGQGLEFLIYFQGNSAPDKSGLPSDRFSAERTGGSVSTLTIQRTQQEDSAVYLCASSFQAAPTGELFFGEGSRLTVL.

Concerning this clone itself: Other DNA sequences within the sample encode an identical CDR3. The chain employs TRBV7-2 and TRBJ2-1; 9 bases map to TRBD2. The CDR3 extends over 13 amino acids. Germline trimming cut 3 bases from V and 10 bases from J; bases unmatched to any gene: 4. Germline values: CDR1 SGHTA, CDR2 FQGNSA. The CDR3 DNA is TGTGCCAGCAGCTTCCTGCGGGAGGGAGAGCAGTTCTTC. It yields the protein CASSFLREGEQFF.

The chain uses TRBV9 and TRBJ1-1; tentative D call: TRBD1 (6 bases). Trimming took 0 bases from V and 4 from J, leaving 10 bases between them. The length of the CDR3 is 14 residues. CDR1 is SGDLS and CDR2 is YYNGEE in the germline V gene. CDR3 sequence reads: CASSVGQVGTEAFF. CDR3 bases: TGTGCCAGCAGCGTAGGACAGGTTGGCACTGAAGCTTTCTTT.

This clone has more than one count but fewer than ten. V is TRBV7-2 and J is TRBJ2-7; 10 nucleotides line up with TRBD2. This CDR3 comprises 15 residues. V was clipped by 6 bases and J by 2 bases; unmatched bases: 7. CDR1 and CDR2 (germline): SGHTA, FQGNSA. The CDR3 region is CASSWGTSVTYEQYF. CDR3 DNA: TGTGCCAGCAGTTGGGGGACTAGCGTCACCTACGAGCAGTACTTC.

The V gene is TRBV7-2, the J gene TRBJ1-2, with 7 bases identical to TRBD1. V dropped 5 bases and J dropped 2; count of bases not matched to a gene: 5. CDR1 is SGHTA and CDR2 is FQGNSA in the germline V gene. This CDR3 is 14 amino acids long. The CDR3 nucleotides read TGTGCCAGCAGCCAGCAGACAGGGAACTATGGCTACACCTTC. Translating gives CASSQQTGNYGYTF.

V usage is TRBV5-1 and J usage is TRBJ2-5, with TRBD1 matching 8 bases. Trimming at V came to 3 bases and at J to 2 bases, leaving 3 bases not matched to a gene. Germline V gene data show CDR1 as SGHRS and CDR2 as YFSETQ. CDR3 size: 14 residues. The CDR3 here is CASSWGTGQETQYF. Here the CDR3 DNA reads TGCGCCAGCAGCTGGGGGACAGGACAAGAGACCCAGTACTTC.

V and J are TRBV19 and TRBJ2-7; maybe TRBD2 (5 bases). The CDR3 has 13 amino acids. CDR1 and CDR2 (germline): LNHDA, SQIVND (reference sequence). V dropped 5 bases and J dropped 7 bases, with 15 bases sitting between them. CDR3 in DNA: TGTGCCAGTAGTCCCCGGGATCTTGGAGAGCAGTACTTC. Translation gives CASSPRDLGEQYF.

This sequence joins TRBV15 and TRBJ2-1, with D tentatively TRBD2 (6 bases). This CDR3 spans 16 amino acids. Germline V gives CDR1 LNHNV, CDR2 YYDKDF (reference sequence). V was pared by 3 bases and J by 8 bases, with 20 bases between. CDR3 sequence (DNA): TGTGCCACCAGCAGTCTCCCCCCGTTGGGAGGCGATGAGCAGTTCTTC. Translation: CATSSLPPLGGDEQFF.

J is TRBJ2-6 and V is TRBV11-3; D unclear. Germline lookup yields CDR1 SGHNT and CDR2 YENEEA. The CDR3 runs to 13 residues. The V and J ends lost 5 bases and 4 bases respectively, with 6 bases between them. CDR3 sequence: CASSPGGANVLTF. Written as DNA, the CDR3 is TGTGCCAGCAGCCCCGGAGGGGCCAACGTCCTGACTTTC.

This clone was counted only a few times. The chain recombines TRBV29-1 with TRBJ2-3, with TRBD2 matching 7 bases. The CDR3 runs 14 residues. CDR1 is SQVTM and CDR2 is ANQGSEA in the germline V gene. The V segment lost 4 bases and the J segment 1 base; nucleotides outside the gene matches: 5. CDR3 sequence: CSVVCGGGTDTQYF. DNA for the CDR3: TGCAGCGTTGTGTGCGGGGGTGGCACAGATACGCAGTATTTT.

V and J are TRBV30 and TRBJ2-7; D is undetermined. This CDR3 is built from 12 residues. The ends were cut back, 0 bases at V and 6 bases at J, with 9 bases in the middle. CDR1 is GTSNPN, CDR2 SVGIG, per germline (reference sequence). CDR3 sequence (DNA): TGTGCCTGGAGTGTAGCCCCAACCGAGCAGTACTTC. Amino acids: CAWSVAPTEQYF. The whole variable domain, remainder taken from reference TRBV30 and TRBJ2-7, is SQTIHQWPATLVQPVGSPLSLECTVEGTSNPNLYWYRQAAGRGLQLLFYSVGIGQISSEVPQNLSASRPQDRQFILSSKKLLLSDSGFYLCAWSVAPTEQYFGPGTRLTVT.

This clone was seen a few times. The CDR3, as DNA: TGTGCCAGCACCTTTGGGGGAGGCTATGGCTACACCTTC. As protein: CASTFGGGYGYTF. The chain is built from TRBV6-5 and TRBJ1-2; possible D gene TRBD1, 5 bases. The germline V gene encodes CDR1 MNHEY and CDR2 SVGAGI. V was trimmed by 7 bases and J by 4 bases, leaving 13 bases between them. This CDR3 is 13 amino acids long.

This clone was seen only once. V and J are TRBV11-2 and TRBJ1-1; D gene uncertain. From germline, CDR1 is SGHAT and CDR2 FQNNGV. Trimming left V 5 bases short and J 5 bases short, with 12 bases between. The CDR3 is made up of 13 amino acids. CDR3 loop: CASSPQRETEAFF. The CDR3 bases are TGTGCCAGCAGCCCCCAGAGGGAAACTGAAGCTTTCTTT.

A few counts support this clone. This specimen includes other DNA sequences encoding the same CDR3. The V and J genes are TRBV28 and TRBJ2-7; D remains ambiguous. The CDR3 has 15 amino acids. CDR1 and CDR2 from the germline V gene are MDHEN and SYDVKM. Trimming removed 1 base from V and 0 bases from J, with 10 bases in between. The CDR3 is CASSLSPRSSYEQYF. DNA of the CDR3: TGTGCCAGCAGTTTATCTCCCCGAAGCTCCTACGAGCAGTACTTC.

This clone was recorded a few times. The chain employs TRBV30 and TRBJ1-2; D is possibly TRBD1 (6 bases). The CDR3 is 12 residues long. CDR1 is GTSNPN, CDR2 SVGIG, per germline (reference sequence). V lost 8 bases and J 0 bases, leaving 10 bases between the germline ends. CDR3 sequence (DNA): TGTGCCCGGGACACCCCTAACTATGGCTACACCTTC. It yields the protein CARDTPNYGYTF. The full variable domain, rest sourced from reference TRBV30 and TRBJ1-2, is SQTIHQWPATLVQPVGSPLSLECTVEGTSNPNLYWYRQAAGRGLQLLFYSVGIGQISSEVPQNLSASRPQDRQFILSSKKLLLSDSGFYLCARDTPNYGYTFGSGTRLTVV.

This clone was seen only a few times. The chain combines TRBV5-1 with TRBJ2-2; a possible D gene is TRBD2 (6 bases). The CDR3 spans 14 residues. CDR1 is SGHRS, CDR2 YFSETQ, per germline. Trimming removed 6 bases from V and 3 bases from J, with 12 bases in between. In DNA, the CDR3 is TGCGCCAGCACCGGGACTTCTCACACCGGGGAGCTGTTTTTT. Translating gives CASTGTSHTGELFF.

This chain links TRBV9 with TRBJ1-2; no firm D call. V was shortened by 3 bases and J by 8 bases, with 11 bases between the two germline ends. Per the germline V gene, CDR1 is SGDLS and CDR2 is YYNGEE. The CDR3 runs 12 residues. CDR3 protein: CASSGRHEGYTF. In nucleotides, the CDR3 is TGTGCCAGCAGCGGCAGACATGAGGGCTACACCTTC.

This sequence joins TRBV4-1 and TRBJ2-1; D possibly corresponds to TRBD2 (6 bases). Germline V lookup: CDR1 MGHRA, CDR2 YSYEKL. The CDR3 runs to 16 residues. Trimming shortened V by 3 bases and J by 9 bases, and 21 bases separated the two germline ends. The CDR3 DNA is TGCGCCAGCAGCCACAGGGTGCGGGGTCCCGGGGGTGAGCAGTTCTTC. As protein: CASSHRVRGPGGEQFF.

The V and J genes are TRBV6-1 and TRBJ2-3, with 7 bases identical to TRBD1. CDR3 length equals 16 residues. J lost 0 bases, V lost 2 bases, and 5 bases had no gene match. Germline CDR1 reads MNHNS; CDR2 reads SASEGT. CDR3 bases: TGTGCCAGCAGTGAAAGAACAGGGGCCAGCACAGATACGCAGTATTTT. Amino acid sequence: CASSERTGASTDTQYF.

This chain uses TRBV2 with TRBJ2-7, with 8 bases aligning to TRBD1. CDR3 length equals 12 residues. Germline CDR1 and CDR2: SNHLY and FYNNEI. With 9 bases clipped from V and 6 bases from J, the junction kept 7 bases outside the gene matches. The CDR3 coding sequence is TGTGCCAGGTCAGGGGGCGAAGGCGAGCAGTACTTC. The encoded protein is CARSGGEGEQYF.

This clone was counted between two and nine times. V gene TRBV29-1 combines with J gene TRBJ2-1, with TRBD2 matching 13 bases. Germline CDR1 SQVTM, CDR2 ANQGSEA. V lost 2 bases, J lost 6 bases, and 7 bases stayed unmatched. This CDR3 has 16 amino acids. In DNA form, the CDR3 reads TGCAGCGTTGAAATACTAGCGGGAGGGCCGATCAATGAGCAGTTCTTC. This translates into CSVEILAGGPINEQFF.

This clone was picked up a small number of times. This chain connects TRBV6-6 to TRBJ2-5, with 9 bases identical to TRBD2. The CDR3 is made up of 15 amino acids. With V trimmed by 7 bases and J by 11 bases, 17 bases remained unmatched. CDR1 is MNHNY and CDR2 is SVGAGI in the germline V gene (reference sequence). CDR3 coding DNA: TGTGCCAGCACCGCGGTTATGGCGGGAGGGAGTGAGCAGTACTTC. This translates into CASTAVMAGGSEQYF.

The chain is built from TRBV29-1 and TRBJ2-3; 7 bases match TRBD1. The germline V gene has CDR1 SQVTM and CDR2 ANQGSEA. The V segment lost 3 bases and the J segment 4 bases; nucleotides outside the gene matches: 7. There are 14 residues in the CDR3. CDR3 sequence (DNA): TGCAGCGTTGATCCTGACAGGGTTTCAGATACGCAGTATTTT. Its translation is CSVDPDRVSDTQYF.

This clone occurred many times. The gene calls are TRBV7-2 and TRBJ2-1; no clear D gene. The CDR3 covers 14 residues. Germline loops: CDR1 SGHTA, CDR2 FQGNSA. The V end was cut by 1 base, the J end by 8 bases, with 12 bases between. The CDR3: CASSLDGRRDEQFF. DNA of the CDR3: TGTGCCAGCAGCTTAGACGGGCGAAGGGATGAGCAGTTCTTC. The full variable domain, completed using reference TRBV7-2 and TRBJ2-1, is GAGVSQSPSNKVTEKGKDVELRCDPISGHTALYWYRQSLGQGLEFLIYFQGNSAPDKSGLPSDRFSAERTGGSVSTLTIQRTQQEDSAVYLCASSLDGRRDEQFFGPGTRLTVL.

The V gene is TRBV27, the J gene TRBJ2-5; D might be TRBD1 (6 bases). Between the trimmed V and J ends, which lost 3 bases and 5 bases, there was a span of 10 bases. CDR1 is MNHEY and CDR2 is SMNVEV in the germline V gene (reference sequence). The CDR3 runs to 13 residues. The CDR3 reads CASSFRRGETQYF. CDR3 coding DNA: TGTGCCAGCAGTTTTAGAAGGGGGGAGACCCAGTACTTC.

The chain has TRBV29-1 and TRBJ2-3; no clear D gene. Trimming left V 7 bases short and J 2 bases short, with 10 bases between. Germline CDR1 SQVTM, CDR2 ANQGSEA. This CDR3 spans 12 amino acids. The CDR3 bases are TGCAGCGCATTGACTCACACAGATACGCAGTATTTT. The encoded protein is CSALTHTDTQYF.